This record covers a single TCR beta chain. Its antigen is as yet unknown. Attachment of unique molecular identifiers was made to individual cDNA molecules. TCRdb fed the 5' RACE reads into MiXCR, producing one record per CDR3 protein. The profile shows 100,000 to 120,000 distinct CDR3 sequences, over 10% of them singletons. This specimen comes from a study of early T cells in non-severe SARS-CoV-2 infection. Study background: The sequenced material was bulk RNA from unsorted whole blood, and its chains were unpaired.

Whole-study findings and limits: Database matching using VDJdb favored anti-spike CD8 responses, with private and CD4 specificities left missing.

Germline V gene data show CDR1 as MDHEN and CDR2 as SYDVKM. CDR3 length equals 14 residues. The V and J ends lost 3 bases and 6 bases, in that order; junction bases with no gene match: 6. Sample: whole blood, taken at baseline. The sequence came from an adult who was a healthcare worker with PCR-confirmed SARS-CoV-2 infection or an uninfected control (not recorded which). The rearrangement joins TRBV28 to TRBJ1-1; 8 nucleotides line up with TRBD1. The CDR3 loop is CASSLWDRTAEAFF. CDR3 coding DNA: TGTGCCAGCAGTTTGTGGGACAGGACGGCTGAAGCTTTCTTT.